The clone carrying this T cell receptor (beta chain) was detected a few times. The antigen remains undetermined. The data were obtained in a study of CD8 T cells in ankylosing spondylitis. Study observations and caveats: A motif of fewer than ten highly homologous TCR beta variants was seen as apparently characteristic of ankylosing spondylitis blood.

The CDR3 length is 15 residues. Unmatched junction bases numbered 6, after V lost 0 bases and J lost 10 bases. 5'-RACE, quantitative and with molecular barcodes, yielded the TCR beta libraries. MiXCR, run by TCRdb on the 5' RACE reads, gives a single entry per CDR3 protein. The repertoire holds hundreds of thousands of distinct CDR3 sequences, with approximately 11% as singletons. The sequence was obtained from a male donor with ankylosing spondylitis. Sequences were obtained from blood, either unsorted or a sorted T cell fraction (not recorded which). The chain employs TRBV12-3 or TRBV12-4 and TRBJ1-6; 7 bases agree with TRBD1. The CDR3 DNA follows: TGTGCCAGCAGTTTAGCGTCAGGGGGGGAATCACCCCTCCACTTT. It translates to CASSLASGGESPLHF.